In its sample, the clone carrying this T cell receptor (beta chain) was seen a few times. Antigen: not known. These data are taken from a study of T-cell reconstitution after alpha-beta-depleted transplantation in children. Overall study findings and caveats: Elevated TCRbeta diversity at day 60 was traced, in some patients, to surviving recipient T cells and thymic progenitors. There were reportedly several hundred expanded graft clones from which alpha-beta T cells came about two months after transplant. Among T cells one year after transplant, newly produced cells accounted for most counts and diversity.

Unique molecular identifiers were used to barcode this TCRbeta library. TCRdb used MiXCR to reprocess the PCR reads, holding one entry per CDR3 protein. The sample has about 980,000 distinct CDR3 sequences, around 30% seen once. There are 11 residues in the CDR3. V lost 2 bases and J 10 bases, leaving 9 bases between the germline ends. Germline CDR1 LGHDT, CDR2 YNNKEL (reference sequence). This specimen consisted of PBMCs, mostly from graft donor cells, obtained 360 days after TCRalphabeta/CD19-depleted stem cell transplant. The V call is TRBV3-1, the J call TRBJ2-7; D gene unclear. This clonotype was obtained from a boy in the first two years of life who had a stem cell transplant for SCID, so the T cells may come from the graft donor. CDR3: CASSQSENQYF. As DNA, the CDR3 is TGTGCCAGCAGCCAAAGCGAGAACCAGTACTTC.